Given below is one T cell receptor (beta chain) in context. Its antigen is currently unknown. Primers included in the PCR were 60 Vbeta and 13 Jbeta primers. The table came from immunoSEQ multiplex PCR; TCRdb's copy has only in-frame clones and leaves some out. This table holds about 110,000 clones, over 60% found once. This sample is drawn from a study of cytomegalovirus exposure and HLA in healthy donors. Background on the study: In a previous analysis, approximately 110 million unique TCR beta sequences were found from some 180 million T cells. Study outcomes and limitations: A later analysis reportedly found fewer N-insertions in an Asian-associated ancestry cluster than the roughly 670-donor mean.

Germline V lookup: CDR1 MNHNY, CDR2 SVGAGI (reference sequence). The CDR3 consists of 14 residues. Between the trimmed V and J ends, which lost 8 bases and 6 bases, there was a span of 19 bases. The clonotype was recovered from a man aged 25 to 45 in good health and CMV-seropositive. The V and J genes are TRBV6-6 and TRBJ1-1; possibly TRBD1 for D (5 bases). Sample: PBMCs. The CDR3 DNA reads TGTGCCAGCGTCCCCGGGTGGGGCCAGTCTGAAGCTTTCTTT. As protein: CASVPGWGQSEAFF.